This is a list of T cell receptor beta chains from one sample in a study of T cells in Graves' hyperthyroidism and ophthalmopathy. MiXCR, applied by TCRdb to the multiplex PCR reads, yields one record per CDR3 protein. The table lists hundreds of thousands of distinct CDR3 sequences, over 35% of them singletons. The sequencing input was blood. The receptors shown here come from a man aged 18 to 29 with Graves' hyperthyroidism. The CDR3 runs from the conserved cysteine through the conserved F or W. D genes are given only for firm matches. For some rows the clone size is stated as once, few or many, or as a class when expanded; others skip it.

clone_size d_call j_call v_call cdr3_nt cdr3_aa
many TRBD2 TRBJ2-5 TRBV25-1 TGTGCCAGCAGTGAGCTCCTAGCGGGAAGCGGGGAGACCCAGTACTTC CASSELLAGSGETQYF
. . TRBJ2-5 TRBV29-1 TGCAGCGTTGAAGGCCTACCGGGCCAAGAGACCCAGTACTTC CSVEGLPGQETQYF
few . TRBJ2-3 TRBV25-1 TGTGCCAGCAGTTGGCAGGGACCAGATACGCAGTATTTT CASSWQGPDTQYF
few . TRBJ2-7 TRBV20-1 TGCAGTGCTAGGGGTAGCGGATCCTACGAGCAGTACTTC CSARGSGSYEQYF
. . TRBJ1-3 TRBV7-7 TGTGCCAGCAGCTTAGACGGGCGTGGAGGAAACACCATATATTTT CASSLDGRGGNTIYF
. TRBD2 TRBJ2-7 TRBV7-9 TGTGCCAGCAGCTTAGTCGCGGGACTAGCGGCCTACGAGCAGTACTTC CASSLVAGLAAYEQYF
many . TRBJ1-2 TRBV5-1 TGCGCCAGCAGCTTCGGAGAGCTTAACTATGGCTACACCTTC CASSFGELNYGYTF
. TRBD2 TRBJ2-3 TRBV6-5 TGTGCCATCAGTGTAGCGGGTGAAGAGGCTGATACGCAGTATTTT CAISVAGEEADTQYF
. . TRBJ2-7 TRBV10-3 TGTGCCATCAGTTTGACAACCTACGAGCAGTACTTC CAISLTTYEQYF
many . TRBJ1-4 TRBV2 TGTGCCAGCAGTGACAATCAAGGGGGTGAAAAACTGTTTTTT CASSDNQGGEKLFF
. . TRBJ2-6 TRBV2 TGTGCCAGCAGGAGGGACGACGTCCTGACTTTC CASRRDDVLTF
. . TRBJ2-6 TRBV29-1 TGCAGCGCCGAGGGGGCCAACGTCCTGACTTTC CSAEGANVLTF
many TRBD1 TRBJ2-7 TRBV10-3 TGTGCCATCAGTGAGTCGGGGACAGGGGCCTACGAGCAGTACTTC CAISESGTGAYEQYF
. TRBD1 TRBJ2-6 TRBV5-4 TGTGCCAGCAGCCCAACCACAGGGGGCTACGTCCTGACTTTC CASSPTTGGYVLTF
many . TRBJ2-7 TRBV19 TGTGCCAGTTCTATGACTAGCTCCTACGAGCAGTACTTC CASSMTSSYEQYF
many TRBD1 TRBJ1-1 TRBV19 TGTGCCAGTAGTATGTTGGACAGGGTGGGAGCTTTCTTT CASSMLDRVGAFF
few . TRBJ2-7 TRBV7-6 TGTGCCAGCAGCCACACGAGCGGGTATTACGAGCAGTACTTC CASSHTSGYYEQYF
. . TRBJ1-6 TRBV2 TGTGCCAGCAGTTCCACCCCTTTCGGACTCCTAGGGCATTCACCCCTCCACTTT CASSSTPFGLLGHSPLHF
many TRBD1 TRBJ2-7 TRBV10-2 TGCGCCAGCAGCGACAGGGGCGGTTCCTACGAGCAGTACTTC CASSDRGGSYEQYF
. . TRBJ2-7 TRBV28 TGTGCCAGCAGGGGGGGTCGTCGGGGTTTACACGAGCAGTACTTC CASRGGRRGLHEQYF
few . TRBJ2-7 TRBV20-1 TGCAGTGCTAGAGAGAGGGCGGAGGGGCTCTACGAGCAGTACTTC CSARERAEGLYEQYF
. . TRBJ1-1 TRBV6-5 TGTGCCAGCAGTTACGGATGGCCTAACACTGAAGCTTTCTTT CASSYGWPNTEAFF
many . TRBJ1-1 TRBV29-1 TGCAGCGTTGAAGATCGACGCGGGAGGGAAGAAGCTTTCTTT CSVEDRRGREEAFF
. . TRBJ1-5 TRBV5-6 TGTGCCAGCAGCTTGGGAGTTCTCAATCAGCCCCAGCATTTT CASSLGVLNQPQHF
few . TRBJ1-5 TRBV7-3 TGTGCCAGCAGCTTAACGGGGCCTGATCAGCCCCAGCATTTT CASSLTGPDQPQHF
many . TRBJ2-7 TRBV7-9 TGTGCCAGCAGCTTAGATTTACAGTCACGGCACGAGCAGTACTTC CASSLDLQSRHEQYF
. . TRBJ2-5 TRBV14 TGTGCCAGCAGCCAAGAAAGTGCGGGGACCCAGTACTTC CASSQESAGTQYF
many . TRBJ1-1 TRBV7-7 TGTGCTAGCAGCCCTCCCCGACAGCCTGATCCGAACACTGAAGCTTTCTTT CASSPPRQPDPNTEAFF
. TRBD2 TRBJ2-6 TRBV27 TGTGCCAGCAGTTTACGCAGGGGGTTGATGACTAGCGGGATCTCGGGGGCCAACGTCCTGACTTTC CASSLRRGLMTSGISGANVLTF
few TRBD2 TRBJ2-5 TRBV3-1 TGTGCCAGCAGCCAGTTGACTAGCGGGGCATGGCCCCAGTACTTC CASSQLTSGAWPQYF
. TRBD1 TRBJ1-6 TRBV4-3 TGCGCCAGCAGCCAACACCGGGACAGGAGAAATAATTCACCCCTCCACTTT CASSQHRDRRNNSPLHF
. TRBD1 TRBJ1-4 TRBV5-4 TGTGCCAGCAGCGGAGGGGGCAGAACTAATGAAAAACTGTTTTTT CASSGGGRTNEKLFF
many . TRBJ1-2 TRBV2 TGTGCCAGCAGTGAGGGGGCGTTCTATGGCTACACCTTC CASSEGAFYGYTF
few . TRBJ2-2 TRBV20-1 TGCAGTGCTAGCGGACAGTCAAACACCGGGGAGCTGTTTTTT CSASGQSNTGELFF
few TRBD1 TRBJ1-1 TRBV7-6 TGTGCCAGCAGCGAGGGACAGGGGGCCGTAACTGAAGCTTTCTTT CASSEGQGAVTEAFF
many TRBD2 TRBJ2-7 TRBV20-1 TGCAGTGCTAGTGAGGGACTAGGGTACGAGCAGTACTTC CSASEGLGYEQYF
. . TRBJ1-3 TRBV19 TGTGCCAGTATTATAGCAGGGCACACCATATATTTT CASIIAGHTIYF
. . TRBJ1-2 TRBV20-1 TGCAGTGCTAGGGATAAACCCAGGGACGGTAACTATGGCTACACCTTC CSARDKPRDGNYGYTF
. . TRBJ2-1 TRBV29-1 TGCAGCGTTGATGTGGGGGCGAATGAGCAGTTCTTC CSVDVGANEQFF
once TRBD1 TRBJ1-3 TRBV25-1 TGTGCCAGCAGGACTATTACAGGGGTGAACCGAAACACCATATATTTT CASRTITGVNRNTIYF
many . TRBJ2-2 TRBV19 TGTGCCAGTAGTATAGAGGTGCGGCCCCCGAACACCGGGGAGCTGTTTTTT CASSIEVRPPNTGELFF
few . TRBJ2-7 TRBV7-9 TGTGCCAGCAGCCACGGAAAGGGTTACGAGCAGTACTTC CASSHGKGYEQYF
few . TRBJ2-7 TRBV7-9 TGTGCCAGCAGCTTAGTAGGAGAGAACGAGCAGTACTTC CASSLVGENEQYF
. TRBD1 TRBJ1-2 TRBV9 TGTGCCAGCAGCGGGGGGACAGCAAAAAACTATGGCTACACCTTC CASSGGTAKNYGYTF
few . TRBJ2-5 TRBV6-1 TGTGCCAGCAGTGAAGTCGGGGGTCAACAACAAGAGACCCAGTACTTC CASSEVGGQQQETQYF
. TRBD1 TRBJ1-5 TRBV7-9 TGTGCCTGGAGTCTGACAGGGTACAATCAGCCCCAGCATTTT CAWSLTGYNQPQHF
. . TRBJ2-7 TRBV2 TGTGCCAGCAGTTACCCTCAACGAGGCAAAGCCTACGAGCAGTACTTC CASSYPQRGKAYEQYF
few TRBD2 TRBJ2-5 TRBV2 TGTGCCAGCAATCCTACGGGTGGGGAGGGGGAGACCCAGTACTTC CASNPTGGEGETQYF
. TRBD1 TRBJ1-1 TRBV20-1 TGCAGTGCTAGAGACCGGGACAGAGCTTTTGAAGCTTTCTTT CSARDRDRAFEAFF
. . TRBJ2-5 TRBV7-9 TGTGCCAGCAGCCAAGAGCTAATCTCTGGGGAGACCCAGTACTTC CASSQELISGETQYF